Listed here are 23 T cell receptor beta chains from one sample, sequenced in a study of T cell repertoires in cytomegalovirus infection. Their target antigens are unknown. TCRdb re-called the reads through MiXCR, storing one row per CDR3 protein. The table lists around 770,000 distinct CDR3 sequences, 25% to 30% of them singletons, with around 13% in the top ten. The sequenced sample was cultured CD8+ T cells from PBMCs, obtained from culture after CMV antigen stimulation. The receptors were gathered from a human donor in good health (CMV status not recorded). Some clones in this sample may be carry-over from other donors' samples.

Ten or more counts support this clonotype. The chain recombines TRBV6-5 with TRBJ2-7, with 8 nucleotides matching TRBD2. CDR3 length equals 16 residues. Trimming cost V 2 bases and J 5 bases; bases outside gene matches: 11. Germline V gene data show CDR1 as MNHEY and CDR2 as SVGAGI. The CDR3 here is CASSYPNRGGEDEQYF. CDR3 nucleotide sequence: TGTGCCAGCAGTTACCCCAACCGGGGGGGGGAAGACGAGCAGTACTTC.

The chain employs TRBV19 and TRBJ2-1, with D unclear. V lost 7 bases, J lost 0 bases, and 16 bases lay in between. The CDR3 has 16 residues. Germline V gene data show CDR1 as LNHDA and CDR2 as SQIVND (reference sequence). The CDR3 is CASMIGITSSYNEQFF. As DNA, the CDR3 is TGTGCCAGTATGATAGGGATCACGAGCTCCTACAATGAGCAGTTCTTC.

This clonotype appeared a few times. The CDR3 loop is CASSLYSGGARDNEQFF. The CDR3 DNA is TGTGCCAGCAGTTTGTACAGCGGGGGGGCCAGGGACAATGAGCAGTTCTTC. The chain has TRBV27 and TRBJ2-1; TRBD2 matches 10 bases. The CDR3 extends over 17 amino acids. Germline V gene lookup returns CDR1 MNHEY and CDR2 SMNVEV (reference sequence). After removal of 3 bases from V and 5 bases from J, the junction contained 10 bases not matched to a gene.

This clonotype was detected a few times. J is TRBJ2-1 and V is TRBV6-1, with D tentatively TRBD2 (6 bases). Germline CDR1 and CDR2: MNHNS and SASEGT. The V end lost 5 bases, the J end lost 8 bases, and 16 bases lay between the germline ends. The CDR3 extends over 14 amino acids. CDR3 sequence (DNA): TGTGCCAGCAGTCTCCCGGGACTGCGACATGAGCAGTTCTTC. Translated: CASSLPGLRHEQFF.

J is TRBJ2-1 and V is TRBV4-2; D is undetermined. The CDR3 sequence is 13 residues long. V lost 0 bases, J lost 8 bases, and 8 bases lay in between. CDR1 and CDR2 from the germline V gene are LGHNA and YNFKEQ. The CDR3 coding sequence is TGTGCCAGCAGCCAAGATATCGACGATGAGCAGTTCTTC. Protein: CASSQDIDDEQFF.

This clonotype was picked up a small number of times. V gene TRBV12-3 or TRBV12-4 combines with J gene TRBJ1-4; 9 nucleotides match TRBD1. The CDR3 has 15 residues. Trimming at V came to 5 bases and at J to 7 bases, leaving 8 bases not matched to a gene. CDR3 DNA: TGTGCCAGCAGTCCTCGGGACAGGGAGCGTGAAAAACTGTTTTTT. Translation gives CASSPRDREREKLFF.

The CDR3 reads CASSLGGGGRNEQFF. The CDR3 DNA reads TGTGCCAGCAGCTTAGGCGGGGGAGGTCGGAATGAGCAGTTCTTC. The chain has TRBV7-3 and TRBJ2-1, with TRBD2 identical over 7 bases. CDR1 is SGHTA, CDR2 FQGTGA, per germline. The CDR3 sequence is 15 residues long. V lost 2 bases to trimming and J lost 7 bases; unmatched junction nucleotides: 8.

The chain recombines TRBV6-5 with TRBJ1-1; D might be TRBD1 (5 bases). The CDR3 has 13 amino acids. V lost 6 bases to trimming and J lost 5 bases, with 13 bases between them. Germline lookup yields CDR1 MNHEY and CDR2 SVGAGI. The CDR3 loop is CASRPGGWTEAFF. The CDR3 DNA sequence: TGTGCCAGCAGACCCGGGGGGTGGACTGAAGCTTTCTTT.

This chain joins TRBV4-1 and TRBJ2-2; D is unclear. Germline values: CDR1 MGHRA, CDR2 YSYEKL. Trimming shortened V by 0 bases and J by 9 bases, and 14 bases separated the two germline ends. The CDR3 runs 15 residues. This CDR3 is CASSQDLLALRELFF. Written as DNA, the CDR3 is TGCGCCAGCAGCCAAGATCTTCTGGCACTCAGGGAGCTGTTTTTT.

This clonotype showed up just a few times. CDR3 sequence: CAISGDTPQTYEQYV. CDR3 nucleotides: TGTGCCATCAGTGGTGATACCCCCCAGACCTACGAGCAGTACGTC. The chain has TRBV10-3 and TRBJ2-7; D is uncertain. The germline CDR1 and CDR2 sequences are ENHRY and SYGVKD. There are 15 residues in the CDR3. V was clipped by 4 bases and J by 2 bases, with 15 bases between them.

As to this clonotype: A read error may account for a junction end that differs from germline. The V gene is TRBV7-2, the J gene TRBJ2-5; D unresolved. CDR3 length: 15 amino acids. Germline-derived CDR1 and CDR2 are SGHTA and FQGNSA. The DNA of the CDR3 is TGTGCCAGCAGCTTAGTAGGACCGTACCAAGGGACCCAGTACTTC. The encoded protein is CASSLVGPYQGTQYF.

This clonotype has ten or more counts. The CDR3 DNA sequence: TGTGCCAGCAGCTTTACAAGCAACACCGGGGAGCTGTTTTTT. Protein product: CASSFTSNTGELFF. This chain joins TRBV7-8 and TRBJ2-2, with D uncertain. The germline V gene encodes CDR1 SGHVS and CDR2 FQNEAQ. Trimming took off 3 bases at V and 2 bases at J, with 7 bases between the two ends. The length of the CDR3 is 14 residues.

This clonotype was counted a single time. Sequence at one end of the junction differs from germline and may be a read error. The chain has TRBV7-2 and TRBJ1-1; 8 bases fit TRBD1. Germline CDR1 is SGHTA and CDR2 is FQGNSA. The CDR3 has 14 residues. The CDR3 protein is CASSFTGGYTEALF. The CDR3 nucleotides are TGTGCCAGCAGCTTTACAGGGGGTTATACTGAAGCTCTCTTT.

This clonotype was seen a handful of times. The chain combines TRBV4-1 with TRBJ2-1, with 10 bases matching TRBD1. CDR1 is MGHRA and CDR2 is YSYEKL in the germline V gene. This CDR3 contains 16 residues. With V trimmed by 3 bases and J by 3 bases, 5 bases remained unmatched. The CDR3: CASSQAGTGVYNEQFF. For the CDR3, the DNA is TGCGCCAGCAGCCAGGCCGGGACAGGGGTCTACAATGAGCAGTTCTTC.

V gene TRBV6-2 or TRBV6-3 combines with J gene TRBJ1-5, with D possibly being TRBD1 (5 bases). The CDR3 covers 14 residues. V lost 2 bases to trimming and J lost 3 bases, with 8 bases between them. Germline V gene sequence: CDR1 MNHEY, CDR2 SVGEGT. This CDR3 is CASSYGADNQPQHF. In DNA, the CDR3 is TGTGCCAGCAGTTACGGGGCAGACAATCAGCCCCAGCATTTT.

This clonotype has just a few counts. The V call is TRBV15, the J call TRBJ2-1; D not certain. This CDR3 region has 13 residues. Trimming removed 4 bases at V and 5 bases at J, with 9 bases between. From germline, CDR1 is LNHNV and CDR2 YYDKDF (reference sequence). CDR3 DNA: TGTGCCACCAGCACGGGCCGGCACAATGAGCAGTTCTTC. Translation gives CATSTGRHNEQFF.

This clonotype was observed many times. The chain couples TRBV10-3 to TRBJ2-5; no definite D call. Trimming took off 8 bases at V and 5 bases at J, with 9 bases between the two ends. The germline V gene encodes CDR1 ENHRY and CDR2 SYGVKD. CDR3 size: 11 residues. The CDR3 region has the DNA TGTGCCATCGGAGAAGGGGAGACCCAGTACTTC. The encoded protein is CAIGEGETQYF.

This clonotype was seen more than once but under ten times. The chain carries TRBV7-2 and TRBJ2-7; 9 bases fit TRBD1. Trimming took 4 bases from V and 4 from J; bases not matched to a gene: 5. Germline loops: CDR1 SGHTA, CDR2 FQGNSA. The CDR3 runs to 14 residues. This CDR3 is CASSWGQGGYEQYV. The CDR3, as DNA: TGTGCCAGCAGCTGGGGACAGGGTGGGTACGAGCAGTACGTC.

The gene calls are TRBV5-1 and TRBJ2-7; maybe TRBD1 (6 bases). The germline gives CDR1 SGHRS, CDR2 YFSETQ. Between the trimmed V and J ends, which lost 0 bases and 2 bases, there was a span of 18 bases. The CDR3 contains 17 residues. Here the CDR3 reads CASSLEWDKHEPYEQYF. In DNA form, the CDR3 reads TGCGCCAGCAGCTTGGAATGGGACAAACACGAACCCTACGAGCAGTACTTC.

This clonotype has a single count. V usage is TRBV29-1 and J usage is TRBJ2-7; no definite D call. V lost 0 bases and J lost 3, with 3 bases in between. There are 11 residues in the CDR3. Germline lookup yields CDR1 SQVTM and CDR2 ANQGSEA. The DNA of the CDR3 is TGCAGCGTTGAAGATAGCTACGAGCAGTACGTC. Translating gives CSVEDSYEQYV.

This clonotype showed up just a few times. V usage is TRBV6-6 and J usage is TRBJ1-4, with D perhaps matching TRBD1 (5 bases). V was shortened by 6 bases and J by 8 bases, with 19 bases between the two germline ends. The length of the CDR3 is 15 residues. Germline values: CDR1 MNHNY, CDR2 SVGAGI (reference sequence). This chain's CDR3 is CASSSWGRVGEKLFF. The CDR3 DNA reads TGTGCCAGCAGCTCCTGGGGGAGGGTGGGAGAAAAACTGTTTTTT.

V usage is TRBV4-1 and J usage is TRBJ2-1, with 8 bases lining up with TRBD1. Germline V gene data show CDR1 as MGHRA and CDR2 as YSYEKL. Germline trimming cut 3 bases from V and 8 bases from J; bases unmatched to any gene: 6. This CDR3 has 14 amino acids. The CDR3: CASSHGQGGYEQFF. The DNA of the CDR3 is TGCGCCAGCAGCCACGGACAGGGTGGTTATGAGCAGTTCTTC.

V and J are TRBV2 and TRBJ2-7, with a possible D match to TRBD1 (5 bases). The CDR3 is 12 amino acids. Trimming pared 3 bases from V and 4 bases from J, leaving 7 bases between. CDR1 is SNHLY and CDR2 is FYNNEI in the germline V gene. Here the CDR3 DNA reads TGTGCCAGCAGTGACTGGACATACGAGCAGTACGTC. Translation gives CASSDWTYEQYV.